The clone carrying this T cell receptor beta chain was seen just once. The antigen remains unidentified. This entry comes from a study of OX40 agonist ivuxolimab in advanced cancers. Study-wide context: From roughly 20 to 85 years was the age range, with a mean of approximately 58 years, and approximately 80% were male. Patients with prior anti-PD-1, anti-PD-L1 or anti-CTLA-4 therapy were eligible; about 41% had some. Three patients, one with hepatocellular carcinoma and two with cutaneous melanoma, achieved partial responses. Notes on the study in general: With doses of 0.1-3.0 mg/kg, partial responders showed among the lowest clonal expansion.

Produced via immunoSEQ multiplex PCR; TCRdb's table is partial and in-frame only. The top ten clones hold about 9% of a sample with over 75,000 clones, around 90% of them seen once. The V gene's germline CDR1 is MDHEN and CDR2 SYDVKM. The CDR3 length is 16 residues. V shed 7 bases, J shed 2 bases, and the junction held 9 bases outside the gene matches. Sample: CD4+ or CD8+ T cells sorted from blood, taken in a trial of the OX40 agonist ivuxolimab. The chain carries TRBV28 and TRBJ2-2; 8 bases map to TRBD2. The origin of this receptor is an adult with an advanced solid tumor such as melanoma, head and neck, liver or kidney cancer. Here the CDR3 DNA reads TGTGCCAGCACCCAAACCGGGAGGGCCAACACCGGGGAGCTGTTTTTT. This codes for CASTQTGRANTGELFF.